Given below is one TCR beta chain in context. This clone showed up just once. Its target antigen remains unknown. No much larger clone exists at a distance of one base, and base qualities are not known. According to the study, the label for this sample's time point signals: about 28 days (+/-7) after the second vaccine dose. AZD1222 recipients given second doses at about 4 weeks or at about 12 weeks were pooled, since spike-specific TCR depth and breadth were not found to differ between the two schedules. Vaccinee samples came from UK trials COV001 and COV002, including a single-blind randomized controlled phase 2/3 trial of AZD1222 (ChAdOx1 nCoV-19) in healthy adults. Trial participant PBMC samples were collected at day 0 and day 28 after the second dose for TCRbeta chain sequencing. The germline V gene provides CDR1 MNHEY and CDR2 SVGAGI. The CDR3, cysteine through phenylalanine, is 13 amino acids long. The DNA shown is the 39-base CDR3, in frame from base 1. The trim is 6 bases for V and 11 bases for J, with a gap of 19 bases between the germline ends.

The CDR3 regions of human TCRbeta chains were subjected to immunosequencing. The source study handled its data this way. TCRs in the repertoires were matched against a reference library of SARS-CoV-2-specific TCRs that had been generated with the MIRA antigen-specificity platform. Breadth was defined as the fraction of unique TCRs that were SARS-CoV-2-associated. Depth was defined as the fraction of total T cells that were SARS-CoV-2-associated. Using the MIRA data, every spike-specific TCR was mapped to the spike region that the TCR reacted to and assigned to either a CD4 or a CD8 class. Log10-transformed breadth and depth values were compared by one-way ANOVA with Sidak's multiple comparisons tests. Held by TCRdb, this immuneACCESS table contains in-frame sequences only and omits some clones. Under half of the omission traces to an unresolved V gene where checked; the cause of the rest is unknown. The V and J calls and clone size come from that table; D and trimming were worked out from the DNA. This sample lists 65,000 to 100,000 clones; around 90% were detected once. The ten largest clones capture 6.5% to 9.5% of the sample.

The data belong to a study of T cell responses to AZD1222 COVID-19 vaccine (dated by TCRdb to about 2021). Study-wide context: A total of over 230 trial participants underwent TCR sequencing, of whom roughly 210 received two doses of AZD1222 and some 25 received two doses of the MenACWY control vaccine. Enrollment into the trials was organized by age into subgroups of 18-55, 56-69 and 70-plus years, and those subgroups contained about 160, 30 and 59 TCR-sequenced participants, respectively.

Overall study outcomes, separate from this receptor: Most participants were white British and females outnumbered males, and the authors suggested that clonal diversity may have been underestimated. Conclusions about previously exposed vaccinees are limited, since just 6 or 7 AZD1222 recipients were seropositive for SARS-CoV-2 at baseline. Vaccine-associated CD4 TCRs spanned the whole spike protein, with dominant responses in regions 160-218 and 743-854. Epitopes outside the regions mutated in the B.1.351 and B.1.1.7 variants were reportedly recognized by nearly half of the unique spike-specific TCRs. After two AZD1222 doses, both the breadth and the depth of spike-specific TCRs were significantly higher than at day 0 and than in MenACWY recipients. The 56-69-year group was small, and its depth increase did not reach significance, likely because of low power. Because no day 14 peak-response samples were available, repertoires were characterized only after the peak T cell response.

Sequenced here: peripheral blood, sampled 28 days after the second AZD1222 dose. The receptor chain draws on TRBV6-5 and TRBJ1-1; the D gene is perhaps TRBD1, on 5 matching bases. The TCR was taken from an adult who received the AZD1222 COVID-19 vaccine. The CDR3 amino acid sequence is: CASSYQGTRAAFF. In nucleotides, the sequence is TGTGCCAGCAGCTATCAGGGAACCAGAGCGGCTTTCTTT.